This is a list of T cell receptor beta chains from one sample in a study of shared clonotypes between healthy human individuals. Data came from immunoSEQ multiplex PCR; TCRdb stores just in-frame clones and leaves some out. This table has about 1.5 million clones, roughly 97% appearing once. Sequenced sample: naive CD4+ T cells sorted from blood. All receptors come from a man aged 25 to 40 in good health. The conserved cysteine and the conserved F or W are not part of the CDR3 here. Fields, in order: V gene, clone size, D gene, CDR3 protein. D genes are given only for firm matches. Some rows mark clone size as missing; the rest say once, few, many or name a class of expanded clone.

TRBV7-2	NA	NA	ASSDQTPLATEAF
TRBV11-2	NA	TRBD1	ASTDRGLRGSNEQF
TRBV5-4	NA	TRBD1	ASSSRTGRDYGYT
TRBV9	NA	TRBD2	ASSSWASGRAEVY
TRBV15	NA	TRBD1	ATSKGGQGVYEQY
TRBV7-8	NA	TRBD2	ASNQGLAEPDGGTDTQY
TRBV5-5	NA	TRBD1	ASSLSGTGDNQPQH
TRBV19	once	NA	ASTKRSTDTQY
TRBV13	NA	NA	ASSLGFLGPYGYT
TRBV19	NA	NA	ASSSYEDTQY
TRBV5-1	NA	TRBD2	ASNRLADYNEQF
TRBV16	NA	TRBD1	ASSQGGTANTEAF
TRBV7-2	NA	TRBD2	ASSLGLAGTYEQY
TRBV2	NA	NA	ASSELRETQY
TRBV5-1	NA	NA	ASSFGDTPYEKLF
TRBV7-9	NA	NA	ASSLEANTEAF
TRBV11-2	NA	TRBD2	ASSPFVAGTGNEQF
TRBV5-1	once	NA	ASSLVPGVGETQY
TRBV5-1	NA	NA	ASSMGLGRMNTEAF
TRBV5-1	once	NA	ASSQDRRRGETQY
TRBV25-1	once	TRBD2	ASSELPGLAGYQETQY
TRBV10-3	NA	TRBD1	AIDGQGENEQF
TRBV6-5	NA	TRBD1	ASSPGTVNQPQH
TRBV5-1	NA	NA	ASSLRNIQY
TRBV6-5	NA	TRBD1	ASSYVAGGLNEQF
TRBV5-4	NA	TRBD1	ATGTGQGTHNEQF
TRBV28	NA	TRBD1	ASSFGQAGYGYT
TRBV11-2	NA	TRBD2	ASSLEWTSDYEQY
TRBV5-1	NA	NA	ASSFKPGQLNEKLF
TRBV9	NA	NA	ASSARWGTDTQY
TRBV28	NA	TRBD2	ASRTTSDTYEQY
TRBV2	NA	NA	ASSEVRQGYNEQF
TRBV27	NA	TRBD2	ASRTTGTSGIYTGELF
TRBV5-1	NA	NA	ASSLEPANEQF
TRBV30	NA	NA	AWTRRGYTEAF
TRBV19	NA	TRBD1	ASSIFKPGQGNEQY
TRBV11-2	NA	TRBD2	ASSPRRSGITYEQY
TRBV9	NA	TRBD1	ASSPGTGASGGTEAF
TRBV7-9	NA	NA	ASSPDTNFNEQF
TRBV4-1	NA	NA	ASSPQGTEAF
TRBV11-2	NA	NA	ASSLQWGGEKLF
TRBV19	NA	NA	ASKGSPYEQY
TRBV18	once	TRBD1	ASSRQGLNTEAF
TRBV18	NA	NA	ASSPIGGFGPYGYT
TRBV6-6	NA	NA	ASSVGQNTEAF
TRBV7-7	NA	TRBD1	ASSIDRGSEAF
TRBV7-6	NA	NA	ASSLASGVGYT
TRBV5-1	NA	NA	ASSRDSGTETQY
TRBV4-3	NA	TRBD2	ASSLGLAGGSAGELF
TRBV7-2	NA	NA	ASSLILWDEQY
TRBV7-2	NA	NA	ASSFTVYEQY
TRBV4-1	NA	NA	ASSQEWPLSYEQY
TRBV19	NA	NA	ASRRDPNQPQH
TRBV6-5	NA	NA	ASSYSGQRLGYGYT